Listed below are T cell receptor beta chains from one sample, sequenced in a study of long-term antiretroviral therapy in people with HIV. The table came from immunoSEQ multiplex PCR; TCRdb's copy has only in-frame clones and leaves some out. The sample has roughly 18,000 clones; 85% to 90% are singletons. The sample here was unsorted PBMCs, taken 4.2 years after starting antiretroviral therapy. The receptors stem from a man in his fifties with HIV. Both conserved end residues are part of each CDR3. Each record gives: D gene, clone size, J gene, V gene, CDR3 protein, CDR3 DNA. The D gene is left open where the match is weak. Only some rows state a clone size, as once, few, many or a class for expanded clones.

d_call: .
clone_size: .
j_call: TRBJ2-3
v_call: TRBV7-2
cdr3_aa: CASSKESGYTDTQYF
cdr3_nt: TGTGCCAGCAGCAAGGAGAGCGGATACACAGATACGCAGTATTTT

d_call: .
clone_size: .
j_call: TRBJ1-5
v_call: TRBV6-6
cdr3_aa: CASSSYSNQPQHF
cdr3_nt: TGTGCCAGCAGCTCTTATAGCAATCAGCCCCAGCATTTT

d_call: TRBD1
clone_size: .
j_call: TRBJ2-3
v_call: TRBV10-3
cdr3_aa: CAISARTGTDTQYF
cdr3_nt: TGTGCCATCAGTGCCAGGACAGGGACAGATACGCAGTATTTT

d_call: .
clone_size: few
j_call: TRBJ1-2
v_call: TRBV6-5
cdr3_aa: CARTPGVNCGYTF
cdr3_nt: TGTGCCAGGACGCCAGGGGTTAATTGCGGCTACACCTTC

d_call: TRBD1
clone_size: .
j_call: TRBJ1-1
v_call: TRBV9
cdr3_aa: CASSLRTGGGNTEAFF
cdr3_nt: TGTGCCAGCAGCCTAAGGACAGGGGGAGGGAACACTGAAGCTTTCTTT

d_call: .
clone_size: .
j_call: TRBJ2-6
v_call: TRBV29-1
cdr3_aa: CSVADGGGLNSGANVLTF
cdr3_nt: TGCAGCGTTGCGGATGGAGGGGGCCTAAACTCTGGGGCCAACGTCCTGACTTTC

d_call: .
clone_size: .
j_call: TRBJ2-7
v_call: TRBV7-2
cdr3_aa: CASSLESQSARGAFGEQYF
cdr3_nt: TGTGCCAGCAGCTTAGAGTCCCAGTCAGCCAGGGGGGCATTTGGGGAGCAGTACTTC

d_call: .
clone_size: .
j_call: TRBJ1-1
v_call: TRBV29-1
cdr3_aa: CSVEGRLNTEAFF
cdr3_nt: TGCAGCGTTGAGGGAAGGCTAAACACTGAAGCTTTCTTT

d_call: .
clone_size: .
j_call: TRBJ1-1
v_call: TRBV28
cdr3_aa: CASNGLNTEAFF
cdr3_nt: TGTGCCAGCAACGGGTTGAACACTGAAGCTTTCTTT

d_call: .
clone_size: .
j_call: TRBJ2-2
v_call: TRBV4-3
cdr3_aa: CASSQEARGNTGELFF
cdr3_nt: TGCGCCAGCAGCCAAGAGGCCAGGGGGAACACCGGGGAGCTGTTTTTT

d_call: .
clone_size: .
j_call: TRBJ2-3
v_call: TRBV27
cdr3_aa: CASSLLTSTDTQYF
cdr3_nt: TGTGCCAGCAGTTTACTAACTAGCACAGATACGCAGTATTTT

d_call: .
clone_size: .
j_call: TRBJ2-2
v_call: TRBV5-1
cdr3_aa: CASSLNGGTGELFF
cdr3_nt: TGCGCCAGCAGCTTAAATGGTGGCACCGGGGAGCTGTTTTTT

d_call: .
clone_size: .
j_call: TRBJ2-2
v_call: TRBV4-3
cdr3_aa: CASSQEKVTGELFF
cdr3_nt: TGCGCCAGCAGCCAAGAGAAGGTTACCGGGGAGCTGTTTTTT

d_call: .
clone_size: .
j_call: TRBJ1-3
v_call: TRBV4-3
cdr3_aa: CASSQEGSSGNTIYF
cdr3_nt: TGCGCCAGCAGCCAAGAAGGGAGCTCTGGAAACACCATATATTTT